This entry lists 30 T cell receptor beta chains sequenced from one sample in a study of T cell responses to AZD1222 COVID-19 vaccine. The assay was immunoSEQ multiplex PCR, and TCRdb's table has in-frame clones only and misses some. The sample carries about 150,000 clones, 90% recorded once. The sample was peripheral blood, taken 28 days after the second AZD1222 dose. The receptors originated from an adult who received the AZD1222 COVID-19 vaccine.

This clone was picked up one time. This sequence joins TRBV4-2 and TRBJ2-7; 10 bases match TRBD2. The trim removed 1 base at V and 7 bases at J, leaving 7 bases unmatched. The V gene's germline CDR1 is LGHNA and CDR2 YNFKEQ. The CDR3 runs 15 residues. The CDR3 bases are TGTGCCAGCAGCCAAGGGGCTAGCGGGAGTCAAGAGCAGTACTTC. Protein product: CASSQGASGSQEQYF.

The chain is built from TRBV7-9 and TRBJ2-5; D is possibly TRBD2 (6 bases). The CDR3 contains 19 residues. Trimming shortened V by 1 base and J by 5 bases, and 26 bases separated the two germline ends. The germline V gene encodes CDR1 SEHNR and CDR2 FQNEAQ (reference sequence). Here the CDR3 DNA reads TGTGCCAGCAGCTTAGTGGAGTGGGGTGGTAAGGAGGGAACGGAGACCCAGTACTTC. It is translated as CASSLVEWGGKEGTETQYF.

The chain carries TRBV19 and TRBJ1-4; weak D call: TRBD1 (6 bases). There are 15 residues in the CDR3. CDR1 is LNHDA, CDR2 SQIVND, per germline (reference sequence). Trimming stripped 6 bases from V and 0 bases from J, with 11 bases between. The CDR3 DNA is TGTGCCAGTAGATTCGACAGGACAACTAATGAAAAACTGTTTTTT. Protein sequence: CASRFDRTTNEKLFF. Supplemented by reference TRBV19 and TRBJ1-4, the full variable domain reads DGGITQSPKYLFRKEGQNVTLSCEQNLNHDAMYWYRQDPGQGLRLIYYSQIVNDFQKGDIAEGYSVSREKKESFPLTVTSAQKNPTAFYLCASRFDRTTNEKLFFGSGTQLSVL.

This rearrangement joins TRBV6-2 or TRBV6-3 to TRBJ2-1; 10 nucleotides match TRBD2. V shed 5 bases and J 7 bases; nucleotides not matched to a gene: 2. The germline V gene has CDR1 MNHEY and CDR2 SVGEGT. This CDR3 is 13 amino acids long. This CDR3 is CASSSGRGNEQFF. The CDR3 DNA reads as TGTGCCAGCAGTAGCGGGAGGGGGAATGAGCAGTTCTTC.

CDR3 in DNA: TGTGCCAGCAGCAGGGGACTAGAGTACGAGCAGTACTTC. Amino acids: CASSRGLEYEQYF. This chain links TRBV7-8 with TRBJ2-7, with 8 positions matching TRBD2. Germline V gene data show CDR1 as SGHVS and CDR2 as FQNEAQ. CDR3 length equals 13 residues. With 5 bases clipped from V and 4 bases from J, the junction kept 4 bases outside the gene matches.

The sample holds one count of this clone. The rearrangement joins TRBV6-6 to TRBJ2-1; either TRBD1 or TRBD2 may fit D (5 bases each). Per the germline V gene, CDR1 is MNHNY and CDR2 is SVGAGI (reference sequence). The CDR3 runs 17 residues. The V end lost 5 bases, the J end lost 0 bases, and 17 bases lay between the germline ends. The CDR3 DNA sequence: TGTGCCAGCAGTCCAAGGGGCCCCGGGATCTCCTACAATGAGCAGTTCTTC. Translation gives CASSPRGPGISYNEQFF.

This chain links TRBV18 with TRBJ1-2; the D gene is possibly TRBD1 (6 bases). Germline CDR1 KGHSH, CDR2 LQKENI. V lost 6 bases, J lost 2 bases, and 19 bases lay in between. This CDR3 region has 16 residues. The CDR3 DNA follows: TGTGCCAGCTCCCCCGTTCATTCAGGGGTCAACTATGGCTACACCTTC. It encodes CASSPVHSGVNYGYTF.

V gene TRBV27 combines with J gene TRBJ1-6, with D hard to call. CDR3 length: 13 amino acids. Between the trimmed V and J ends, which lost 5 bases and 7 bases, there was a span of 9 bases. The germline V gene has CDR1 MNHEY and CDR2 SMNVEV (reference sequence). DNA of the CDR3: TGTGCCAGCAGTCGGGCCTTAAATTCACCCCTCCACTTT. Protein sequence: CASSRALNSPLHF.

This clone was seen only once. The chain couples TRBV5-1 to TRBJ2-2; D may be TRBD1 (6 bases). Germline loops: CDR1 SGHRS, CDR2 YFSETQ. The CDR3 consists of 14 residues. V dropped 5 bases and J dropped 4 bases, with 12 bases sitting between them. The DNA for the CDR3 is TGCGCCAGCAGAGGATCAGGGGCCACCGGGGAGCTGTTTTTT. Amino acid sequence: CASRGSGATGELFF.

The rearrangement joins TRBV30 to TRBJ2-5, with 9 bases aligning to TRBD1. Germline V CDR1 and CDR2: GTSNPN, SVGIG (reference sequence). CDR3 length: 16 amino acids. J was trimmed by 2 bases and V by 2 bases; bases with no gene match: 9. CDR3 amino acids: CAWSPTTGGGQETQYF. DNA of the CDR3: TGTGCCTGGAGTCCTACAACAGGGGGCGGGCAAGAGACCCAGTACTTC.

CDR3 region: CASSLVAAFYGYTF. CDR3 DNA sequence: TGTGCCAGCAGCTTAGTCGCCGCCTTCTATGGCTACACCTTC. The rearrangement joins TRBV7-2 to TRBJ1-2; no reliable D call. The CDR3 runs 14 residues. Germline-derived CDR1 and CDR2 are SGHTA and FQGNSA. The V end was cut by 1 base, the J end by 4 bases, with 10 bases between.

V usage is TRBV5-1 and J usage is TRBJ1-2, with 7 positions matching TRBD1. Germline V lookup: CDR1 SGHRS, CDR2 YFSETQ. The CDR3 extends over 15 amino acids. Trimming at V came to 0 bases and at J to 0 bases, leaving 2 bases not matched to a gene. The chain's CDR3 is CASSLGQGANYGYTF. CDR3 DNA sequence: TGCGCCAGCAGCTTGGGACAGGGAGCTAACTATGGCTACACCTTC.

The rearrangement links TRBV6-5 to TRBJ1-5, with TRBD1 matching over 8 bases. V lost 7 bases and J lost 4; bases outside the gene matches: 6. Germline CDR1 reads MNHEY; CDR2 reads SVGAGI. The CDR3 contains 14 residues. The CDR3 DNA reads TGTGCCAGCATGAGGGACAGGTTGAATCAGCCCCAGCATTTT. Translated, it gives CASMRDRLNQPQHF.

The genes are TRBV7-9 and TRBJ2-1; possible D gene TRBD1, 5 bases. Looked up from germline, CDR1 is SEHNR and CDR2 is FQNEAQ (reference sequence). Trimming removed 5 bases from V and 12 bases from J, with 14 bases in between. This CDR3 has 12 amino acids. In nucleotides, the CDR3 is TGTGCCAGCAGCCCAGTAGGGGTTGCGCAGTTCTTC. Protein sequence: CASSPVGVAQFF.

V gene TRBV5-1 combines with J gene TRBJ2-1; 7 bases are a match to TRBD2. The germline V gene encodes CDR1 SGHRS and CDR2 YFSETQ. V shed 3 bases and J 6 bases; nucleotides not matched to a gene: 15. This CDR3 is built from 17 residues. In DNA form, the CDR3 reads TGCGCCAGCAGCTCCCAACCTTCTAGCGGATTATTCAATGAGCAGTTCTTC. Translated, it gives CASSSQPSSGLFNEQFF.

The J gene is TRBJ2-7, the V gene TRBV7-2, with D perhaps TRBD2 (6 bases). Germline V gene data show CDR1 as SGHTA and CDR2 as FQGNSA. V was pared by 1 base and J by 5 bases, with 12 bases between. The CDR3 has 14 residues. This chain's CDR3 is CASSLDGTLDEQYF. The CDR3 DNA reads TGTGCCAGCAGCTTAGATGGGACTTTGGACGAGCAGTACTTC.

V is TRBV25-1 and J is TRBJ1-2; 10 nucleotides line up with TRBD1. J lost 5 bases, V lost 4 bases, and 7 bases had no gene match. The CDR3 covers 15 residues. Per the germline V gene, CDR1 is MGHDK and CDR2 is SYGVNS. CDR3 sequence reads: CASSARQGAGYGYTF. The DNA of the CDR3 is TGTGCCAGCAGTGCCCGACAGGGGGCGGGTTATGGCTACACCTTC.

The CDR3 is CASSLNPSTDTQYF. The CDR3 coding sequence is TGTGCCAGCAGCTTGAACCCCAGCACAGATACGCAGTATTTT. The J gene is TRBJ2-3, the V gene TRBV5-5; D remains ambiguous. This CDR3 region has 14 residues. Germline CDR1 is SGHKS and CDR2 is YYEKEE (reference sequence). V was cut by 1 base and J by 0 bases, with 6 bases left in between.

The chain carries TRBV2 and TRBJ2-7; 7 nucleotides align to TRBD1. CDR3 length equals 15 residues. Germline trimming cut 6 bases from V and 4 bases from J; bases unmatched to any gene: 12. CDR1 and CDR2 (germline): SNHLY, FYNNEI. Written as DNA, the CDR3 is TGTGCCAGCAGAGACAGGGTATGGCGGCCGTACGAGCAGTACTTC. Translation gives CASRDRVWRPYEQYF.

The chain has TRBV9 and TRBJ1-2; D is unresolved. CDR3 length equals 14 residues. V was cut by 0 bases and J by 2 bases, with 8 bases left in between. CDR1 SGDLS and CDR2 YYNGEE come from the germline V gene. CDR3 nucleotides: TGTGCCAGCAGCGTAGACGGACGGAACTATGGCTACACCTTC. Protein sequence: CASSVDGRNYGYTF. Supplemented by reference TRBV9 and TRBJ1-2, the full variable domain reads DSGVTQTPKHLITATGQRVTLRCSPRSGDLSVYWYQQSLDQGLQFLIQYYNGEERAKGNILERFSAQQFPDLHSELNLSSLELGDSALYFCASSVDGRNYGYTFGSGTRLTVV.

The genes are TRBV19 and TRBJ1-1; TRBD1 might be the D (5 bases). The germline CDR1 and CDR2 sequences are LNHDA and SQIVND (reference sequence). V shed 0 bases and J shed 1 base, with 12 bases lying between them. The CDR3 extends over 16 amino acids. CDR3 in amino acids: CASSIDAGRGNTEAFF. DNA for the CDR3: TGTGCCAGTAGTATAGACGCGGGAAGGGGGAACACTGAAGCTTTCTTT.

The chain couples TRBV9 to TRBJ2-7; TRBD1 aligns across 9 bases. The V segment lost 2 bases and the J segment 5 bases; nucleotides outside the gene matches: 11. CDR3 size: 16 residues. Per germline, CDR1 SGDLS and CDR2 YYNGEE. CDR3: CASSVRTGVPWDEQYF. The CDR3 DNA reads TGTGCCAGCAGCGTCCGGACAGGGGTACCTTGGGACGAGCAGTACTTC.

This clone was picked up a small number of times. This chain joins TRBV3-1 (or the pseudogene TRBV3-2) and TRBJ1-1, with D hard to call. The germline V gene encodes CDR1 LGHDT and CDR2 YNNKEL (reference sequence). The CDR3 has 13 residues. The V and J ends lost 4 bases and 0 bases respectively, with 6 bases between them. The CDR3 loop reads CASSLGLNTEAFF. The CDR3 nucleotides read TGTGCCAGCAGCCTCGGACTGAACACTGAAGCTTTCTTT.

The chain is built from TRBV18 and TRBJ2-2; TRBD2 aligns across 10 bases. Germline lookup yields CDR1 KGHSH and CDR2 LQKENI. Trimming took 6 bases from V and 6 from J; bases not matched to a gene: 10. This CDR3 contains 16 residues. The CDR3: CASSPSLAGVSGELFF. Here the CDR3 DNA reads TGTGCCAGCTCCCCATCCCTAGCGGGAGTATCCGGGGAGCTGTTTTTT.

V is TRBV27 and J is TRBJ2-1, with D possibly TRBD1 on 6 matching bases. This CDR3 contains 16 residues. Trimming removed 3 bases from V and 3 bases from J, with 15 bases in between. Germline V gene lookup returns CDR1 MNHEY and CDR2 SMNVEV (reference sequence). CDR3 DNA: TGTGCCAGCAGTTTTTGGGCAGGGGCCGGCTACAATGAGCAGTTCTTC. Translation: CASSFWAGAGYNEQFF.

This chain joins TRBV19 and TRBJ1-3; D not resolved. The germline CDR1 and CDR2 sequences are LNHDA and SQIVND (reference sequence). This CDR3 has 15 residues. Between the trimmed V and J ends, which lost 7 bases and 0 bases, there was a span of 13 bases. The chain's CDR3 is CASTPDRSSGNTIYF. CDR3 nucleotide sequence: TGTGCCAGTACCCCGGACCGGAGCTCTGGAAACACCATATATTTT.

The rearrangement uses TRBV12-3 or TRBV12-4 and TRBJ1-1, with no clear D. CDR3 length: 12 residues. Trimming removed 1 base at V and 7 bases at J, with 7 bases between. In DNA, the CDR3 is TGTGCCAGCAGTTTAGTATACGGTGAAGCTTTCTTT. It specifies CASSLVYGEAFF.

This chain joins TRBV5-4 and TRBJ2-3, with 8 bases fitting TRBD2. Germline V lookup: CDR1 SGHNT, CDR2 YYREEE (reference sequence). Trimming cost V 2 bases and J 0 bases; bases outside gene matches: 5. The CDR3 loop spans 16 amino acids. Written as DNA, the CDR3 is TGTGCCAGCAGCTTTCCTGCTAGCGGGAGCACAGATACGCAGTATTTT. Its protein product is CASSFPASGSTDTQYF.

This chain joins TRBV9 and TRBJ1-5; D not certain. Trimming stripped 0 bases from V and 6 bases from J, with 7 bases between. CDR3 size: 13 residues. The germline V gene has CDR1 SGDLS and CDR2 YYNGEE. In nucleotides, the CDR3 is TGTGCCAGCAGCGTAGACCCGGGTCAGCCCCAGCATTTT. Amino acids: CASSVDPGQPQHF.

This chain uses TRBV5-1 with TRBJ2-1; the D is unclear. V was pared by 2 bases and J by 4 bases, with 7 bases between. This CDR3 has 13 residues. The germline CDR1 and CDR2 sequences are SGHRS and YFSETQ. For the CDR3, the DNA is TGCGCCAGCAGCTTCGACGAGTACAATGAGCAGTTCTTC. It codes for CASSFDEYNEQFF. The full variable domain, its missing parts supplied by reference TRBV5-1 and TRBJ2-1, is KAGVTQTPRYLIKTRGQQVTLSCSPISGHRSVSWYQQTPGQGLQFLFEYFSETQRNKGNFPGRFSGRQFSNSRSEMNVSTLELGDSALYLCASSFDEYNEQFFGPGTRLTVL.